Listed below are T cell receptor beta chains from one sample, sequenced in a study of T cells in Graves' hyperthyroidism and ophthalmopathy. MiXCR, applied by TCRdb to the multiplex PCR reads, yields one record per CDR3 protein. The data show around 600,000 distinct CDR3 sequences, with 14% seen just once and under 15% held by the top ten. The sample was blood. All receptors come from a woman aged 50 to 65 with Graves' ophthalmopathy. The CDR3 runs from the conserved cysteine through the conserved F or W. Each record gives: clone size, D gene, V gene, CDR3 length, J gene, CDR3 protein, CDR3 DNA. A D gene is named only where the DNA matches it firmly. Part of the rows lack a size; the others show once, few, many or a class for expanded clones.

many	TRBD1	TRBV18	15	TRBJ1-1	CASSQTGYRRTEAFF	TGTGCCAGCTCACAGACAGGGTACAGGAGGACTGAAGCTTTCTTT
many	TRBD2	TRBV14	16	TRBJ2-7	CASSPRTSGSSYEQYF	TGTGCCAGCAGCCCCCGGACTAGCGGGAGTAGTTACGAGCAGTACTTC
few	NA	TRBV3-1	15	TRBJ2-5	CASSQVGLRQETQYF	TGTGCCAGCAGCCAAGTAGGTTTACGGCAAGAGACCCAGTACTTC
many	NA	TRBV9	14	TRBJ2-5	CASSVESGIETQYF	TGTGCCAGCAGCGTAGAATCGGGAATAGAGACCCAGTACTTC
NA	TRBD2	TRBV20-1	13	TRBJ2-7	CSADSGNTYEQYF	TGCAGTGCTGATAGCGGGAACACCTACGAGCAGTACTTC
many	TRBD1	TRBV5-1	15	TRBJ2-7	CASSVYGTGSYEQYF	TGCGCCAGCAGCGTGTACGGGACAGGCTCCTACGAGCAGTACTTC
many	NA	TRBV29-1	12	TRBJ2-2	CSALDGSGELFF	TGCAGCGCTCTTGATGGCTCCGGGGAGCTGTTTTTT
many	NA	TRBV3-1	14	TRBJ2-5	CASSLGRLQETQYF	TGTGCCAGCAGTCTAGGGCGACTGCAAGAGACCCAGTACTTC
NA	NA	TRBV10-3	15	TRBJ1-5	CAISESTISNQPQHF	TGTGCCATCAGTGAGTCGACTATAAGCAATCAGCCCCAGCATTTT
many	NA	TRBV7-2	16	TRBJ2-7	CASSLALRKSSYEQYF	TGTGCCAGCAGCTTAGCGCTTAGAAAGAGCTCCTACGAGCAGTACTTC
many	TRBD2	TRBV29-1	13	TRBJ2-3	CSVASGIGDTQYF	TGCAGCGTTGCTAGCGGGATTGGAGATACGCAGTATTTT
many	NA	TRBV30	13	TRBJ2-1	CAWRRVLWNEQFF	TGTGCCTGGAGAAGGGTATTATGGAATGAGCAGTTCTTC
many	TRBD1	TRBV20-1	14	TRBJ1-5	CSAREGTDNQPQHF	TGCAGTGCTAGAGAAGGGACAGACAATCAGCCCCAGCATTTT
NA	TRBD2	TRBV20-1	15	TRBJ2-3	CSARGTSGFTDTQYF	TGCAGTGCTAGAGGGACTAGCGGCTTCACAGATACGCAGTATTTT
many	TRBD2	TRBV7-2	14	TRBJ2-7	CASSLTSGAYEQYF	TGTGCCAGCAGCTTGACTAGCGGAGCCTACGAGCAGTACTTC
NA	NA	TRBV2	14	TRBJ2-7	CTSTRRVSSYEQYF	TGTACCAGCACAAGGCGGGTTAGCTCCTACGAGCAGTACTTC
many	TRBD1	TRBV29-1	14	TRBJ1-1	CSVTNWDRNTEAFF	TGCAGCGTTACAAATTGGGACAGAAACACTGAAGCTTTCTTT
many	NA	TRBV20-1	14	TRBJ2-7	CSARDIQGQEWQYF	TGCAGTGCTAGAGATATTCAGGGTCAAGAGTGGCAGTACTTC
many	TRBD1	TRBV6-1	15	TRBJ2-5	CASRLRTGIQETQYF	TGTGCCAGCAGGCTTAGGACAGGCATCCAAGAGACCCAGTACTTC
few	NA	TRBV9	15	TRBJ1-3	CASSPTGANGNTIYF	TGTGCCAGCAGCCCAACGGGGGCGAACGGAAACACCATATATTTT
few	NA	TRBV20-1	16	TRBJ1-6	CSAANRESSYNSPLHF	TGCAGTGCTGCCAACAGGGAAAGCTCCTATAATTCACCCCTCCACTTT
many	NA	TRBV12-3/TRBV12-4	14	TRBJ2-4	CASSPGASKNIQYF	TGTGCCAGCAGTCCAGGGGCGTCCAAAAACATTCAGTACTTC
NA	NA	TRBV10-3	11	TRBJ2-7	CAISANNEQYF	TGTGCCATCAGTGCCAATAACGAGCAGTACTTC
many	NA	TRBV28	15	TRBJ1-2	CASSLGEDYNYGYTF	TGTGCCAGCAGTTTAGGGGAAGACTACAACTATGGCTACACCTTC
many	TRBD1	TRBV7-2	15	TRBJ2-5	CASSFRDRGTETQYF	TGTGCCAGCAGCTTCCGGGACAGGGGTACGGAGACCCAGTACTTC
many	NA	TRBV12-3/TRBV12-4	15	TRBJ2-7	CASNPAVAGTHEQYF	TGTGCCAGCAATCCCGCGGTTGCGGGTACACACGAGCAGTACTTC
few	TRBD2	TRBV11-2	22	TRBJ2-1	CASSLVAVMGLAANPAYNEQFF	TGTGCCAGCAGCTTAGTCGCAGTGATGGGACTAGCGGCAAATCCGGCATACAATGAGCAGTTCTTC
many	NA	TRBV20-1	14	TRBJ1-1	CSAREDRENTEAFF	TGCAGTGCTAGAGAGGACCGGGAAAACACTGAAGCTTTCTTT
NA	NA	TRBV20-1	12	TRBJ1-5	CSANRWDQPQHF	TGCAGTGCTAACAGATGGGATCAGCCCCAGCATTTT
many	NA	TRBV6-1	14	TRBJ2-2	CASRNGQGTGELFF	TGTGCCAGCAGGAATGGACAAGGCACCGGGGAGCTGTTTTTT
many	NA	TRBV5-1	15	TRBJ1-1	CASSLSVQANTEAFF	TGCGCCAGCAGCTTGTCGGTACAAGCGAACACTGAAGCTTTCTTT
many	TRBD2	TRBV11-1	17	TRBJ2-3	CASSFLSAGEGTDTQYF	TGTGCCAGCAGCTTTTTGTCAGCGGGAGAAGGCACAGATACGCAGTATTTT
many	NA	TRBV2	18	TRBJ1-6	CASRDPKSGTKNNSPLHF	TGTGCCAGCAGGGACCCCAAATCCGGGACAAAGAATAATTCACCCCTCCACTTT
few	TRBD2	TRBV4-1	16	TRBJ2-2	CASSQTTSGSTGELFF	TGCGCCAGCAGCCAGACGACTAGCGGGAGTACCGGGGAGCTGTTTTTT
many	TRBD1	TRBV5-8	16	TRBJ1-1	CASSGNPGQGATEAFF	TGTGCCAGCAGCGGGAACCCGGGACAGGGGGCCACTGAAGCTTTCTTT
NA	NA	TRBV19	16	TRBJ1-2	CASRTNPLGPIDGYTF	TGTGCCAGTAGGACCAACCCCTTGGGACCCATTGATGGCTACACCTTC
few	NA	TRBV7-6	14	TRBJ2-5	CASSQYQGQETQYF	TGTGCCAGCAGCCAATACCAGGGGCAAGAGACCCAGTACTTC
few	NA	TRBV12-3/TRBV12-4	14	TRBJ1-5	CASSPGPHYQPQHF	TGTGCCAGCAGCCCCGGGCCCCATTATCAGCCCCAGCATTTT
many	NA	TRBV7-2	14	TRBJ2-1	CASSPRMDYNEQFF	TGTGCCAGCAGCCCTCGGATGGATTACAATGAGCAGTTCTTC
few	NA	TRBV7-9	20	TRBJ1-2	CASSFTSGWTGTSTPGGYTF	TGTGCCAGCAGCTTTACATCCGGGTGGACCGGGACCTCCACCCCGGGTGGCTACACCTTC